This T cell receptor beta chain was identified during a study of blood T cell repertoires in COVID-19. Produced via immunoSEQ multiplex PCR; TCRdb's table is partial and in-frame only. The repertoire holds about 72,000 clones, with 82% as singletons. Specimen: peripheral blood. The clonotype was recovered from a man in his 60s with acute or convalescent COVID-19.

The CDR3 nucleotides read TGCGCCAGCAGCCCGATAGGGGGTTTCTACAATGAGCAGTTCTTC. Protein product: CASSPIGGFYNEQFF. This chain uses TRBV5-1 with TRBJ2-1; tentative D call: TRBD1 (6 bases). The CDR3 runs 15 residues. Trimming pared 4 bases from V and 3 bases from J, leaving 14 bases between. CDR1 and CDR2 from the germline V gene are SGHRS and YFSETQ.